This T cell receptor beta chain was identified during a study of breast tumors, draining lymph nodes, adjacent tissues. TCRdb re-derived calls from the multiplex PCR reads in MiXCR, one entry per CDR3 protein. The sample lists 70,000 or so distinct CDR3 sequences; approximately 40% were seen once. Study results and caveats: Luminal-like breast cancer showed significantly greater tumor-nontumor repertoire similarity than basal-like breast cancer did. Tumor TCR diversity was below lymph nodes but above nontumor tissue.

Notes on this clonotype: What it recognizes is unknown. This may come from a read error, since a much larger clone is one base off.

The CDR3 is made up of 15 amino acids. CDR1 and CDR2 (germline): MNHNY, SVGAGI (reference sequence). The sequence came from a female donor with breast cancer. Some clones in this sample may be carry-over from other donors' samples. The chain is built from TRBV6-6 and TRBJ2-1; D uncertain. The sample comprised breast tumor tissue. The CDR3 protein is CASSYPGRSYSEQFF. In nucleotides, the CDR3 is TGTGCCAGCAGTTACCCCGGTAGGTCCTACAGTGAGCAGTTCTTC.